The TCR beta chain described here comes from a study of blood T cell repertoires in COVID-19. Sequenced by immunoSEQ multiplex PCR; TCRdb stores in-frame clones only, minus some. The sample includes 200,000 to 250,000 clones, around 81% of them seen just once. This CDR3 contains 17 residues. Germline V gene data show CDR1 as KGHSH and CDR2 as LQKENI. The J segment lost 3 bases and the V segment lost 6 bases, leaving 5 bases of the junction unmatched. This clone appeared a few times. The chain combines TRBV18 with TRBJ2-6; TRBD2 agrees at 13 bases. The origin of this receptor is a woman aged 70-85 years with acute or convalescent COVID-19. Sequenced material: peripheral blood. The CDR3 reads CASSGLAGVSGANVLTF. The DNA for the CDR3 is TGTGCCAGCTCCGGACTAGCGGGAGTGAGTGGGGCCAACGTCCTGACTTTC.